This T cell receptor beta chain was profiled in a study of shared clonotypes between healthy human individuals (dated by TCRdb to about 2020). Describing the broader study: A few men and two women, aged 18 to 49 years, made up the cohort. To estimate repertoire size and how much clonotype sharing occurs between individuals, the study deeply sequenced the blood TCR repertoires of a handful of healthy adults. For each donor, CD4 naive and CD4 memory were each given three plates, CD8 naive was given two plates, and CD8 memory was given one plate. Between about 0.9 and 9 billion PBMCs per donor were obtained by leukapheresis. Different laboratories and diverse techniques were used to prepare libraries and sequence TCR repertoires, to increase sequencing depth and limit assay-specific biases.

Regarding this clone: Its antigen is still unknown. No base-level quality is on record; no much larger clone is a single base apart.

The CDR3 has 13 amino acids, counting the end cysteine and phenylalanine. CDR3 DNA is the only sequence kept; it has 39 bases, read in frame from the first base. Taken from the germline V gene (reference sequence), the CDR1 and CDR2 loops are SSHAT and FNYEAQ. V is reduced by 1 base and J by 8 bases, leaving a spacing of 11 bases between them. The donors were healthy, HIV-negative adults with no recently reported acute infections or vaccinations. All donors were Caucasian adults living in Nashville, Tennessee, USA. CD4+ T cells were enriched through magnetic negative selection, after which naive cells were positively selected on CD45RA and the remaining negative fraction served as the memory subset. Blood was collected by leukapheresis, and PBMCs were isolated by Ficoll-Histopaque density gradient centrifugation and then cryopreserved in liquid nitrogen vapor phase. Analytical flow cytometry was used to check the purity and quantity of each magnetically sorted T cell population. From each sorted fraction, genomic DNA was isolated and quantified by UV absorbance on a Nanodrop 2000c.

Here is what the overall study found, with its caveats: The genetic and exposure-history diversity represented was limited by the small number of donors. Sharing across four donors was observed for around 4.8% of naive CD4, under 4% of naive CD8, 2% to 2.5% of memory CD4, and around 0.4% of memory CD8 clonotypes. Pairwise subsampling indicated that sequencing depth was expected to affect the degree of clonotype sharing among donors. Higher generation probabilities were observed for clonotypes shared by all four sorted-subset donors than for non-shared clonotypes. Rarefaction of sorted-subset datasets indicated incomplete sequencing despite the large sequencing depth. Naive subsets generally had larger estimated clonotype richness than memory subsets did. Sampling was restricted to blood, and TCR repertoires in tissue are likely to differ from TCR repertoires in blood.

Using the deep immunoSEQ assay, multiplex PCR amplified TCR CDR3 regions from genomic DNA. For each cell subset, the extracted genomic DNA was distributed evenly across all wells of several immunoSEQ 96-well plates, and each plate served as one replicate. For sorted subsets, each replicate PCR was loaded with roughly 0.2 ug genomic DNA, equivalent to 32,000 or so T cell genomes. Purified libraries were quantified with a Qubit 3.0 fluorometer, sized on a Bioanalyzer 2100, and re-quantified with the KAPA Library Quantification kit. Every immunoSEQ 96-well plate was sequenced on a dedicated single-read 150-cycle Illumina NextSeq 550 flow cell. The authors' pipeline ran thus. The immunoSEQ output contained only junctional sequences without quality scores, so filtering could not match that applied to full-length reads. Sequences were annotated with PyIR, a Python wrapper for IgBLAST v1.9, and V/J genes and CDR3 were assigned using IMGT germline references. Any read was removed if the V/J assignment was weak (E-value above 1e-6), the CDR3 was missing, or the read contained stop codons, out-of-frame junctions, or ambiguous translated residues. V3J clonotypes were defined as sequences sharing an identical inferred V gene, J gene, and CDR3 amino acid sequence. Percentage overlap between repertoires was computed as shared unique clonotypes divided by the size of the smaller repertoire. Three approaches were used to assess repertoire richness: RTK rarefaction, the Chao1 estimator, and Recon v2.1 estimates of unobserved clonotypes. Generation probabilities for all TCRbeta clonotypes obtained by the gDNA method from a handful of donors were computed using OLGA. TCRdb mirrors the immuneACCESS table, restricted to in-frame sequences. Some clones are absent from its copies; in checked studies, under half trace to an unresolved V gene, and the reason for the others is unknown. V and J calls and clone size come straight from that table; D and trimming were deduced from the DNA. The sample includes 1 million to 1.2 million clones, with roughly 77% observed a single time. The ten largest clones capture almost 0.9% of the sample.

This chain joins TRBV7-7 to TRBJ1-1; the D gene is possibly TRBD1, with 5 bases matching. Sequenced material: memory CD4+ T cells from PBMCs. This specimen's cell subset or site label, per the study, means: CD45RA-negative fraction. This clonotype originated in a man aged 18 to 29 in good health. Some clones in this sample may be carry-over from other donors' samples. The nucleotide sequence reads TGTGCCAGCAGCTTAGAGGTGGGGCGAGAAGCTTTCTTT. Its translation is CASSLEVGREAFF.